What follows are 29 T cell receptor beta chains derived from one specimen sequenced in a study of neurological immune-mediated disorders. One entry per CDR3 protein, called by TCRdb with MiXCR from the 5' RACE reads. The sample includes tens of thousands of distinct CDR3 sequences, around 4.5% seen only once; the top ten take under 6.5%. The sample consisted of PBMCs. The source of these receptors is a woman aged 60-75 years with multiple sclerosis.

This clonotype was detected a few times. The chain employs TRBV12-3 or TRBV12-4 and TRBJ1-4; D unclear. The ends were cut back, 3 bases at V and 8 bases at J, with 13 bases in the middle. There are 14 residues in the CDR3. This CDR3 is CASSFSLLGEKLFF. The CDR3 coding sequence is TGTGCCAGCAGTTTTTCCCTTTTAGGGGAAAAACTGTTTTTT.

This clonotype was found many times. The chain recombines TRBV4-1 with TRBJ1-5; D not resolved. Germline V gives CDR1 MGHRA, CDR2 YSYEKL. The CDR3 covers 17 residues. Trimming cost V 0 bases and J 2 bases, with 14 bases left between them. The CDR3 sequence is CASSQEYETWGNQPQHF. CDR3 nucleotides: TGCGCCAGCAGCCAAGAATACGAGACGTGGGGCAATCAGCCCCAGCATTTT.

The chain carries TRBV19 and TRBJ1-1, with D maybe TRBD1 (6 bases). This CDR3 contains 14 residues. V was trimmed by 5 bases and J by 4 bases, leaving 14 bases between them. Germline V gene data show CDR1 as LNHDA and CDR2 as SQIVND (reference sequence). This chain's CDR3 is CASSSQNRVTEAFF. In DNA form, the CDR3 reads TGTGCCAGTAGTTCGCAAAACAGGGTCACTGAAGCTTTCTTT.

This clonotype was seen many times. V and J are TRBV25-1 and TRBJ2-5, with D possibly being TRBD2 (7 bases). V lost 7 bases to trimming and J lost 7 bases, with 16 bases between them. This CDR3 is built from 13 residues. The germline V gene has CDR1 MGHDK and CDR2 SYGVNS. This chain's CDR3 is CASIGGRVGTQYF. The CDR3 DNA sequence: TGTGCCAGCATCGGGGGGCGAGTTGGGACCCAGTACTTC.

This clonotype was detected many times. The rearrangement links TRBV7-9 to TRBJ2-2, with D unclear. The CDR3 contains 13 residues. Germline values: CDR1 SEHNR, CDR2 FQNEAQ (reference sequence). The V and J ends lost 11 bases and 1 base respectively, with 11 bases between them. The CDR3 protein is CASRRQNTGELFF. Here the CDR3 DNA reads TGTGCCTCCCGCCGGCAGAACACCGGGGAGCTGTTTTTT.

At least ten counts were recorded for this clonotype. The CDR3 loop is CASSLGFETEAFF. CDR3 DNA: TGTGCCAGCAGCTTAGGGTTTGAGACTGAAGCTTTCTTT. This chain uses TRBV11-2 with TRBJ1-1, with D unresolved. The CDR3 runs to 13 residues. V dropped 1 base and J dropped 5 bases, with 8 bases sitting between them. CDR1 SGHAT and CDR2 FQNNGV come from the germline V gene.

A few counts support this clonotype. A much larger clone differs from this one at a single base, so this may be a read error. Because it lacks the conserved phenylalanine or tryptophan at the end, this CDR3 is likely a read error. The rearrangement links TRBV12-3 or TRBV12-4 to TRBJ2-3; D not resolved. The CDR3 totals 13 residues. V gave up 9 bases and J gave up 2 bases, with 12 bases separating them. CDR3 protein: CASTYEVTDTQYY. CDR3 bases: TGTGCCAGTACTTACGAGGTCACAGATACGCAGTATTAT.

There are many counts of this clonotype. J is TRBJ2-7 and V is TRBV18; TRBD1 matches at 7 bases. V shed 2 bases and J 7 bases; nucleotides not matched to a gene: 8. Per the germline V gene, CDR1 is KGHSH and CDR2 is LQKENI. This CDR3 is 14 amino acids long. In DNA, the CDR3 is TGTGCCAGCTCACCAGCGACAGGGCGGCAAGAGCAGTACTTC. Translated, it gives CASSPATGRQEQYF.

This clonotype has at least ten counts. V gene TRBV5-1 combines with J gene TRBJ1-1; TRBD1 matches 7 bases. CDR1 is SGHRS and CDR2 is YFSETQ in the germline V gene. Losses at the gene ends were 0 bases for V and 3 bases for J; bases not matched to a gene: 2. The CDR3 length is 14 residues. The CDR3 spells CASSLAGGDTEAFF. In nucleotides, the CDR3 is TGCGCCAGCAGCTTGGCAGGGGGTGACACTGAAGCTTTCTTT.

At least ten counts were recorded for this clonotype. The genes are TRBV20-1 and TRBJ2-5, with TRBD2 matching over 8 bases. The CDR3 spans 13 residues. Germline V gene data show CDR1 as DFQATT and CDR2 as SNEGSKA (reference sequence). This CDR3 is CSPGGGWEETQYF. CDR3 coding DNA: TGCAGCCCGGGGGGGGGCTGGGAAGAGACCCAGTACTTC.

This clonotype was observed many times. The V and J genes are TRBV28 and TRBJ1-1; 7 nucleotides line up with TRBD1. J gave up 1 base and V 5 bases, and 10 bases lay outside the gene matches. CDR1 and CDR2 (germline): MDHEN, SYDVKM. The CDR3 loop spans 16 amino acids. The CDR3 nucleotides are TGTGCCAGCAGTCCGACAGGGCGCTACGAGAACACTGAAGCTTTCTTT. Translated: CASSPTGRYENTEAFF.

This clonotype occurred many times. V is TRBV20-1 and J is TRBJ2-3; TRBD2 matches at 11 bases. The V and J ends lost 3 bases and 2 bases, in that order; junction bases with no gene match: 13. Germline CDR1 and CDR2: DFQATT and SNEGSKA (reference sequence). This CDR3 contains 18 residues. In DNA form, the CDR3 reads TGCAGTGCTAGGAGGCTAGCGGGAGGAATCCTTTTCACAGATACGCAGTATTTT. Its protein product is CSARRLAGGILFTDTQYF.

This clonotype was observed many times. V usage is TRBV20-1 and J usage is TRBJ2-7, with D perhaps matching TRBD2 (6 bases). Deletions cut 3 bases from V and 3 bases from J, with 12 bases between. The germline V gene encodes CDR1 DFQATT and CDR2 SNEGSKA (reference sequence). The CDR3 extends over 13 amino acids. CDR3 in amino acids: CSARGLLGYEQYV. The DNA for the CDR3 is TGCAGTGCTAGGGGACTCTTGGGCTACGAGCAGTACGTC.

This clonotype was seen many times. V and J are TRBV20-1 and TRBJ2-7; D is possibly TRBD2 (6 bases). The germline V and J ends were trimmed by 5 bases and 2 bases, with 13 bases remaining between them. Germline V gene sequence: CDR1 DFQATT, CDR2 SNEGSKA (reference sequence). CDR3 length: 13 residues. Here the CDR3 DNA reads TGCAGTGCTCCCTTGGGCGGGGCCTACGAGCAGTACTTC. This translates into CSAPLGGAYEQYF.

In its sample, this clonotype was seen many times. The chain couples TRBV24-1 to TRBJ2-1; TRBD1 might be the D (6 bases). V lost 4 bases and J 6 bases, leaving 12 bases between the germline ends. CDR1 is KGHDR and CDR2 is SFDVKD in the germline V gene. The CDR3 sequence is 14 residues long. In nucleotides, the CDR3 is TGTGCCACCAGTGACCACGACAGGAGCAATGAGCAGTTCTTC. Its translation is CATSDHDRSNEQFF.

This clonotype was recorded at least ten times. V is TRBV20-1 and J is TRBJ2-3; D is possibly TRBD2 (5 bases). Trimming removed 6 bases at V and 2 bases at J, with 12 bases between. Germline V gene data show CDR1 as DFQATT and CDR2 as SNEGSKA (reference sequence). This CDR3 is 13 amino acids long. The CDR3 loop is CSAPQAATDTQYF. CDR3 bases: TGCAGTGCCCCTCAAGCGGCCACAGATACGCAGTATTTT.

Note on this clonotype: A junction boundary mismatches the germline segment, possibly from a read error. The chain joins TRBV7-2 to TRBJ1-5; D ambiguous. In germline, CDR1 is SGHTA, CDR2 FQGNSA. The CDR3 has 12 residues. DNA of the CDR3: TGTGCCAGCAGCTTAGACAGCCAGCCCCAGAATTTT. The encoded protein is CASSLDSQPQNF.

This clonotype has a count of ten or more. The chain uses TRBV20-1 and TRBJ2-3, with D perhaps TRBD2 (7 bases). The CDR3 spans 14 residues. V was cut by 5 bases and J by 5 bases, with 17 bases left in between. CDR1 is DFQATT and CDR2 is SNEGSKA in the germline V gene (reference sequence). CDR3 protein: CSAFRGGPGDTQYF. As DNA, the CDR3 is TGCAGTGCTTTTCGCGGGGGCCCGGGAGATACGCAGTATTTT.

This clonotype was seen many times. The J gene is TRBJ2-6, the V gene TRBV6-5; 7 nucleotides match TRBD1. V lost 4 bases and J lost 0; bases outside the gene matches: 6. CDR3 length: 17 residues. Germline-derived CDR1 and CDR2 are MNHEY and SVGAGI. The CDR3 region has the DNA TGTGCCAGCAGTTCTAGACAGGGCCGCTCTGGGGCCAACGTCCTGACTTTC. It specifies CASSSRQGRSGANVLTF.

This clonotype was counted ten times or more. The genes are TRBV20-1 and TRBJ2-3, with TRBD1 as a possible D gene (5 bases). This CDR3 spans 11 amino acids. Germline assignment: CDR1 DFQATT and CDR2 SNEGSKA (reference sequence). Trimming shortened V by 6 bases and J by 6 bases, and 10 bases separated the two germline ends. The CDR3 region is CSAPAGDTQYF. DNA for the CDR3: TGCAGTGCCCCTGCAGGGGATACGCAGTATTTT.

This clonotype was counted ten times or more. V and J are TRBV5-1 and TRBJ2-1; 7 bases line up with TRBD1. The CDR3 totals 15 residues. V was pared by 0 bases and J by 0 bases, with 0 bases of the junction left unmatched. In germline, CDR1 is SGHRS, CDR2 YFSETQ. In DNA form, the CDR3 reads TGCGCCAGCAGCTTGGGACAGGGCTCCTACAATGAGCAGTTCTTC. Its protein is CASSLGQGSYNEQFF.

This clonotype was seen many times. V and J are TRBV5-6 and TRBJ2-1, with 9 bases lining up with TRBD1. The V segment lost 4 bases and the J segment 4 bases; nucleotides outside the gene matches: 12. This CDR3 contains 17 residues. CDR1 SGHDT and CDR2 YYEEEE come from the germline V gene. This CDR3 is CASSKEIRDRAYNEQFF. The CDR3 nucleotides read TGTGCCAGCAGCAAAGAGATCCGGGACAGGGCATACAATGAGCAGTTCTTC.

This clonotype was observed a few times. V is TRBV6-1 and J is TRBJ2-1; D gene ambiguous. Trimming removed 7 bases from V and 10 bases from J, with 17 bases in between. Germline V gene sequence: CDR1 MNHNS, CDR2 SASEGT. This CDR3 comprises 13 residues. CDR3 DNA sequence: TGTGCCAGCACTCTGGGTCTCACCAGGGAGCAGTTCTTC. Protein product: CASTLGLTREQFF.

This clonotype was observed at least ten times. The J gene is TRBJ2-3, the V gene TRBV25-1; 8 bases align to TRBD1. The CDR3 covers 14 residues. J gave up 2 bases and V 6 bases, and 4 bases lay outside the gene matches. Germline values: CDR1 MGHDK, CDR2 SYGVNS. The CDR3, as DNA: TGTGCCAGCAGCCGACAGGGGTCCACAGATACGCAGTATTTT. The encoded protein is CASSRQGSTDTQYF.

This clonotype was recorded at least ten times. J is TRBJ2-2 and V is TRBV7-8; D is ambiguous. The CDR3 extends over 12 amino acids. Germline CDR1 reads SGHVS; CDR2 reads FQNEAQ. The V end was cut by 1 base, the J end by 6 bases, with 3 bases between. CDR3 sequence reads: CASSLGPGELFF. CDR3 in DNA: TGTGCCAGCAGCTTAGGGCCCGGGGAGCTGTTTTTT.

This clonotype was counted many times. The chain couples TRBV21-1 to TRBJ2-1; the listed D gene, TRBD2, was not tested against the DNA. TRBV21-1 is tagged as a pseudogene. The CDR3 totals 13 residues. The CDR3 DNA reads TGTGCCAGCCTCCCGGGACTCACCAATGAGCAGTTCTTC. This translates into CASLPGLTNEQFF.

This clonotype was seen repeatedly, ten times or more. V is TRBV20-1 and J is TRBJ1-1; D is perhaps TRBD1 (5 bases). Trimming shortened V by 6 bases and J by 5 bases, and 19 bases separated the two germline ends. The CDR3 runs to 14 residues. Germline lookup yields CDR1 DFQATT and CDR2 SNEGSKA (reference sequence). CDR3 nucleotides: TGCAGTGCCCTCCGGGACCAAGGTGGAACTGAAGCTTTCTTT. Translating gives CSALRDQGGTEAFF.

This clonotype was detected many times. The V and J genes are TRBV5-1 and TRBJ1-5; TRBD1 might be the D (5 bases). From germline, CDR1 is SGHRS and CDR2 YFSETQ. The CDR3 runs to 13 residues. V dropped 5 bases and J dropped 3 bases, with 9 bases sitting between them. This CDR3 reads CASRRDSNQPQHF. The CDR3 DNA is TGCGCCAGCAGACGGGACTCCAATCAGCCCCAGCATTTT.

The chain has TRBV5-1 and TRBJ2-4; D gene unclear. The CDR3 spans 15 residues. Trimming stripped 0 bases from V and 5 bases from J, with 12 bases between. Germline lookup yields CDR1 SGHRS and CDR2 YFSETQ. This chain's CDR3 is CASSLGVRFQNIQYF. DNA of the CDR3: TGCGCCAGCAGCTTGGGGGTGAGATTCCAAAACATTCAGTACTTC.